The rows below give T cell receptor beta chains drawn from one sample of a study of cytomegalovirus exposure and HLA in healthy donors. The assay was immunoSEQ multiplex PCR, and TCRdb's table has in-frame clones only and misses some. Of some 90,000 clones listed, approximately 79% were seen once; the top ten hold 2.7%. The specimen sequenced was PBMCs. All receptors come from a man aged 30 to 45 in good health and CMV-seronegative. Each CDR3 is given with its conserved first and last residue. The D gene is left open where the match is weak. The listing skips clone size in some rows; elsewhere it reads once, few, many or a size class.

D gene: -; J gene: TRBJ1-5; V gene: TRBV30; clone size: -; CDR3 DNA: TGTGCCTGGAGTGAGGAGGGGTTTCGCTGGGGCAATCAGCCCCAGCATTTT; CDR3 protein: CAWSEEGFRWGNQPQHF
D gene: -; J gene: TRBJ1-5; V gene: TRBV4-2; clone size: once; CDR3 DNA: TGTGCCAGCAGCCCTCTGCGAGGTCAGCCCCAGCATTTT; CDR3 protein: CASSPLRGQPQHF
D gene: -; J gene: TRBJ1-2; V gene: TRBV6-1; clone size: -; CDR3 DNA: TGTGCCAGCAGTGCCGGAGGGCAGAGCTATGGCTACACCTTC; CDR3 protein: CASSAGGQSYGYTF
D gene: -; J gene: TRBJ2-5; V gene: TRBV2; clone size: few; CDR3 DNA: TGTGCCAGCAGTGGATCACGGGAGACCCAGTACTTC; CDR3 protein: CASSGSRETQYF
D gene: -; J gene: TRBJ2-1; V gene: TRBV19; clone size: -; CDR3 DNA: TGTGCCAGTAGTCAGGCCAATGAGCAGTTCTTC; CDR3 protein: CASSQANEQFF
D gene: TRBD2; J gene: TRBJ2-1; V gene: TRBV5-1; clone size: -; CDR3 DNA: TGCGCCAGCAGCTTGGCCGGCGGGGGAGACTACAATGAGCAGTTCTTC; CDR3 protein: CASSLAGGGDYNEQFF
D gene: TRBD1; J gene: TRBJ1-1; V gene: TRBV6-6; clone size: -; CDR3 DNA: TGTGCCAGCATCCTGCCCCGGGACAGGGCTGCCACTGAAGCTTTCTTT; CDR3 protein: CASILPRDRAATEAFF
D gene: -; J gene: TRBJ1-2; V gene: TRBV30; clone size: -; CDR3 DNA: TGTGCCTTATTACAGGACTATTCGTCGGGCTACACCTTC; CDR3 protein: CALLQDYSSGYTF
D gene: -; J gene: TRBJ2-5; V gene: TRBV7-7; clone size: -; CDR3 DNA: TGTGCTAGCAGCGCTAGTGCACAGGGAACGCGAGAGACCCAGTACTTC; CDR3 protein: CASSASAQGTRETQYF
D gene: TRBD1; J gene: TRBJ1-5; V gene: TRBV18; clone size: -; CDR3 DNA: TGTGCCAGCTCACCATGGAATGGACAGGGGCGCGGTCAGCCCCAGCATTTT; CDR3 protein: CASSPWNGQGRGQPQHF
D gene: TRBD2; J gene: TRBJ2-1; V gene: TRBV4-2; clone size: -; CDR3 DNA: TGTGCCAGCAGCCAAGATCCGGCGGGGGGGCTTATAGCGGCTCAGTTCTTC; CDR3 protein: CASSQDPAGGLIAAQFF
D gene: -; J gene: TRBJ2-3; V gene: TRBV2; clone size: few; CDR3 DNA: TGTGCCAGCAGTGACCGGGATACGCAGTATTTT; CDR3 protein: CASSDRDTQYF
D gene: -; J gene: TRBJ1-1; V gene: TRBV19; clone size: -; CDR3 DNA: TGTGCCAGTAGCGACAGGAGAAACACTGAAGCTTTCTTT; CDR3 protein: CASSDRRNTEAFF
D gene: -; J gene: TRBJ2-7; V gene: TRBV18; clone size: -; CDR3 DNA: TGTGCCAGCTCACCGCGGCCTCGCTACGAGCAGTACTTC; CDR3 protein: CASSPRPRYEQYF
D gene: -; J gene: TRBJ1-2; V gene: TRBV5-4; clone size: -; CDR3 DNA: TGTGCCAGCAGCCCTTCCCCAGGTACCTACACCTTC; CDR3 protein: CASSPSPGTYTF
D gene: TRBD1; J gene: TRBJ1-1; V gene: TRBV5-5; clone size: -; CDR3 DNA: TGTGCCAGCATAAGACAGGGTAAATTAAACACTGAAGCTTTCTTT; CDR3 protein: CASIRQGKLNTEAFF
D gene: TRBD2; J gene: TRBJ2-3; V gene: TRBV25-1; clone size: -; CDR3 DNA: TGTGCCAGCAGGCCTAGCGGGGGAGCAGGGCAGAAAGATACGCAGTATTTT; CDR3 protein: CASRPSGGAGQKDTQYF
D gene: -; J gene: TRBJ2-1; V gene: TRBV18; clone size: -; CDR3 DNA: TGTGCCAGCTCATCGCGAGTGGGTGACAACTTCAATGAGCAGTTCTTC; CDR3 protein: CASSSRVGDNFNEQFF
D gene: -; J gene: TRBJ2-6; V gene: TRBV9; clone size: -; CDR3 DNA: TGTGCCAGCAGCGTTGACAGGAACTCTGGGGCCAACGTCCTGACTTTC; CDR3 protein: CASSVDRNSGANVLTF
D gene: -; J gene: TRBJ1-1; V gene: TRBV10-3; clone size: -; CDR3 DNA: TGTGCCATCAGTGAGCCTTTGGTGGGGGGTAGGACTGAAGCTTTCTTT; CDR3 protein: CAISEPLVGGRTEAFF
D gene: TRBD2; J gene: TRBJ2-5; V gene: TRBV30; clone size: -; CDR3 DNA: TGTGCCTGGAGCGGGGGGGCGCGAGAGACCCAGTACTTC; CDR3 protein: CAWSGGARETQYF
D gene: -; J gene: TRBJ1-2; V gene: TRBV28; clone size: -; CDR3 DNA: TGTGCCAGCAGGTCGGCAGGATTTAACTATGGCTACACCTTC; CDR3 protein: CASRSAGFNYGYTF
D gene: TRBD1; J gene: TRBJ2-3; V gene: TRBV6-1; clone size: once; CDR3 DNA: TGTGCCAGCAGGGAACCAGGACAGGGGGACACAGATACGCAGTATTTT; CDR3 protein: CASREPGQGDTDTQYF
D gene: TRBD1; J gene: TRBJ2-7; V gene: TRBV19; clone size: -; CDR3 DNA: TGTGCCAGTACCCCAGGGGGCGCTAAGCACGAGCAGTACTTC; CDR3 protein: CASTPGGAKHEQYF
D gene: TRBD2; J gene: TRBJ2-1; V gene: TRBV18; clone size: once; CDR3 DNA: TGTGCCAGCTCACCACAGGAGCGGGGCGTCTCCTACAATGAGCAGTTCTTC; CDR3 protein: CASSPQERGVSYNEQFF
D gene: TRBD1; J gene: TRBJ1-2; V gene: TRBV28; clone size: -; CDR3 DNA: TGTGCCAGCACGATCAGGACAGGGAGATATGGCTACACCTTC; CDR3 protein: CASTIRTGRYGYTF
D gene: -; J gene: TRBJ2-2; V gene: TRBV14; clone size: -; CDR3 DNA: TGTGCCAGCAGCCAATTACTCCGGAGCGGGGAGCTGTTTTTT; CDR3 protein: CASSQLLRSGELFF
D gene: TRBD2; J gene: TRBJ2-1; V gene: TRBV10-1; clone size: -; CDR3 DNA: TGCGCCAGCAGTGAGCTGCGGGGGGGCCTAAAAATCTACAATGAGCAGTTCTTC; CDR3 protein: CASSELRGGLKIYNEQFF
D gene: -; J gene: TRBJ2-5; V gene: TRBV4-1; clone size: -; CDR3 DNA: TGCGCCAGCAGCCAGAGGGAGGTCCAAGAGACCCAGTACTTC; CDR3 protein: CASSQREVQETQYF
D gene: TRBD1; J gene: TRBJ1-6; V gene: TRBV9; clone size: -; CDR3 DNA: TGTGCCAGCAGCATTTCGACAGGGGACGATTCACCCCTCCACTTT; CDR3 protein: CASSISTGDDSPLHF
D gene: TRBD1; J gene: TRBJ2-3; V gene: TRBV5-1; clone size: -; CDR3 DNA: TGCGCCAGCAGCTCGGGACAGGGGTTCACAGATACGCAGTATTTT; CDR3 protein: CASSSGQGFTDTQYF
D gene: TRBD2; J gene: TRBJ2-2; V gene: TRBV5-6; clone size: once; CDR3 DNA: TGTGCCAGCAGCTTGGTCAGCGGGATCTCTCTCACCGGGGAGCTGTTTTTT; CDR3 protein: CASSLVSGISLTGELFF
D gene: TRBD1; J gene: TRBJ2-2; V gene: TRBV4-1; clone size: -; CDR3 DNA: TGCGCCAGCAGCCATATGCAGGGGGCCCCCGGGGAGCTGTTTTTT; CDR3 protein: CASSHMQGAPGELFF
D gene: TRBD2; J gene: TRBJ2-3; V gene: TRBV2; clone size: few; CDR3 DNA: TGTGCCACCCCGGGACTAGCGGGGGACTACACAGATACGCAGTATTTT; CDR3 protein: CATPGLAGDYTDTQYF
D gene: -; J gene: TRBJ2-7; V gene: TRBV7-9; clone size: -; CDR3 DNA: TGTGCCAGCAGCTCCACCTACGAGCAGTACTTC; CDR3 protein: CASSSTYEQYF
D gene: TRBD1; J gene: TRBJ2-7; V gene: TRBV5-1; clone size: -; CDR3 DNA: TGCGCCAGCAGCTTGGCCACGGACAGGGGAACCTACGAGCAGTACTTC; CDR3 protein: CASSLATDRGTYEQYF
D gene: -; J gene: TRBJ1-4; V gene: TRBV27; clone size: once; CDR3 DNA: TGTGCCAGCAGTTTAGGACACCCAAGTGAAAAACTGTTTTTT; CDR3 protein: CASSLGHPSEKLFF
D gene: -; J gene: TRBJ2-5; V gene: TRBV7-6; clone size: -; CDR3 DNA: TGTGCCAGCAGCCTCTCGATGGGGCCGGAAGAGACCCAGTACTTC; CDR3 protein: CASSLSMGPEETQYF
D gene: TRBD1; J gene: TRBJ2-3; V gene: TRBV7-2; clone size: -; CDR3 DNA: TGTGCCAGCAGACCAATACAGGGGACAGATACGCAGTATTTT; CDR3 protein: CASRPIQGTDTQYF
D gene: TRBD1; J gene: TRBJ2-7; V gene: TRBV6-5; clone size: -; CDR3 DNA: TGTGCCAGCAGTTACCTCCCTGGACAGGGGCCCAACGAGCAGTACTTC; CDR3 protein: CASSYLPGQGPNEQYF
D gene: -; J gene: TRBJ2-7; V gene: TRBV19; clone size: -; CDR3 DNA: TGTGCCAGTAGGGACAACTCCTACGAGCAGTACTTC; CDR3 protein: CASRDNSYEQYF
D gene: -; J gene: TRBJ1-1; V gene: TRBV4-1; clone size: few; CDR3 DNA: TGCGCCAGCAGCCAAGATATATCCAGGGTGAACACTGAAGCTTTCTTT; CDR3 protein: CASSQDISRVNTEAFF
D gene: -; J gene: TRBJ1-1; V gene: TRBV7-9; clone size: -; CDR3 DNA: TGTGCCAGCAGCTTAGCTCAGGCTGTGAACACTGAAGCTTTCTTT; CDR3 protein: CASSLAQAVNTEAFF
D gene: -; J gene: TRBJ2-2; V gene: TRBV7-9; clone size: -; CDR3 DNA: TGTGCCAGCAGCTTACTCCCAAATGGACAAAACACCGGGGAGCTGTTTTTT; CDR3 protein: CASSLLPNGQNTGELFF
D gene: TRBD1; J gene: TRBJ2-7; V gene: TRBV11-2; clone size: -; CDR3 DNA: TGTGCCAGCAGCTTCGGACAGGGCTCCTACGAGCAGTACTTC; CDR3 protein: CASSFGQGSYEQYF
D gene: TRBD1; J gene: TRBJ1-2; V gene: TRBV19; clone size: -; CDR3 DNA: TGTGCCAGTAGTATAGAGACAGGGGGCCTCTCTGGCTACACCTTC; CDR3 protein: CASSIETGGLSGYTF
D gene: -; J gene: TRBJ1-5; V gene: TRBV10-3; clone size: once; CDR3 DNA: TGTGCCATCAGTGATAGGGGGATCAATCAGCCCCAGCATTTT; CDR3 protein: CAISDRGINQPQHF
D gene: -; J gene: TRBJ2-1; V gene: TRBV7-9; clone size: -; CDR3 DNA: TGTGCCAGCAGTCGCAGCTCCTACAATGAGCAGTTCTTC; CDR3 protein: CASSRSSYNEQFF
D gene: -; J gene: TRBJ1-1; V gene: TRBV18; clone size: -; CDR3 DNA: TGTGCCAGCTCACCAACGGTAACGAACACTGAAGCTTTCTTT; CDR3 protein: CASSPTVTNTEAFF
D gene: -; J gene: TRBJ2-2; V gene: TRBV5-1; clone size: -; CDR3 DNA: TGCGCCAGCAGCTTAAACTTCTTCCGGGACAAGAACACCGGGGAGCTGTTTTTT; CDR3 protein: CASSLNFFRDKNTGELFF
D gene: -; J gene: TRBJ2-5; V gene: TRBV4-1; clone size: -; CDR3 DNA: TGCGCCAGCAAACTTACAGGGCAGAACCAAGAGACCCAGTACTTC; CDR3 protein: CASKLTGQNQETQYF